This is a list of T cell receptor beta chains from one sample in a study of blood T cell repertoires in COVID-19. Repertoires were generated with immunoSEQ multiplex PCR, while TCRdb's copy carries only in-frame clones and drops some. The repertoire holds around 150,000 clones, with roughly 85% as singletons. Sequencing was performed on peripheral blood. The receptors originated from a human donor with acute or convalescent COVID-19. The donor label of this sample is uncertain. CDR3s include the opening cysteine and the closing phenylalanine or tryptophan. The D gene is left open where the match is weak. Some rows mark clone size as missing; the rest say once, few, many or name a class of expanded clone.

TRBD1 TRBJ2-2 TRBV10-2 . CASRPTGTGATGELFF TGCGCCAGCAGACCCACCGGGACAGGGGCCACCGGGGAGCTGTTTTTT
. TRBJ1-3 TRBV30 . CAWGPSGGFGNTIYF TGTGCCTGGGGGCCTAGTGGTGGATTCGGAAACACCATATATTTT
. TRBJ1-1 TRBV5-1 . CASTPRPENTEAFF TGCGCCAGCACCCCCAGGCCGGAGAACACTGAAGCTTTCTTT
. TRBJ1-1 TRBV19 . CASRQFLMNTEAFF TGTGCCAGTAGACAGTTTCTTATGAACACTGAAGCTTTCTTT
TRBD1 TRBJ2-7 TRBV11-3 . CASSRSGTEFYEQYF TGTGCCAGCAGTCGATCCGGGACAGAGTTCTACGAGCAGTACTTC
TRBD1 TRBJ2-7 TRBV7-8 . CASSPRAGQGGNEQYF TGTGCCAGCAGCCCCAGAGCGGGACAGGGAGGTAACGAGCAGTACTTC
. TRBJ1-2 TRBV7-9 . CASSLDAALGGYTF TGTGCCAGCAGCTTAGACGCGGCCCTCGGAGGCTACACCTTC
TRBD1 TRBJ2-1 TRBV12-3/TRBV12-4 . CASRRDRPQFF TGTGCCAGCAGACGGGACAGACCGCAGTTCTTC
TRBD1 TRBJ2-1 TRBV3-1/TRBV3-2 . CASSPGQGYNEQFF TGTGCCAGCAGCCCTGGACAGGGCTACAATGAGCAGTTCTTC
TRBD1 TRBJ1-1 TRBV6-5 . CASSATGGTEAFF TGTGCCAGCAGCGCGACAGGGGGCACTGAAGCTTTCTTT
. TRBJ2-5 TRBV11-2 . CASSLVRASAGETQYF TGTGCCAGCAGCTTAGTTAGAGCATCGGCCGGGGAGACCCAGTACTTC
. TRBJ1-5 TRBV12-3/TRBV12-4 . CASSFMGGQPQHF TGTGCCAGCAGTTTTATGGGAGGTCAGCCCCAGCATTTT
. TRBJ2-3 TRBV5-5 . CASSLESRQRTDTQYF TGTGCCAGCAGCTTGGAGTCGCGGCAGAGAACAGATACGCAGTATTTT
. TRBJ1-1 TRBV10-2 . CASSEGLQGTNTEAFF TGCGCCAGCAGTGAGGGATTGCAGGGGACGAACACTGAAGCTTTCTTT
. TRBJ2-3 TRBV28 few CASSQGGGMSDTQYF TGTGCCAGCAGCCAAGGGGGGGGCATGTCAGATACGCAGTATTTT
. TRBJ1-2 TRBV19 . CASRQQSIYGYTF TGTGCCAGTAGACAGCAAAGTATCTATGGCTACACCTTC
TRBD1 TRBJ2-3 TRBV10-2 . CASRDRGTDTQYF TGCGCCAGCCGGGACAGGGGCACAGATACGCAGTATTTT
. TRBJ1-1 TRBV5-8 . CASKLQENTEAFF TGTGCCAGCAAACTCCAGGAGAACACTGAAGCTTTCTTT
TRBD1 TRBJ2-7 TRBV28 . CASMGQGIYEQYF TGTGCCAGCATGGGACAGGGTATTTACGAGCAGTACTTC
TRBD1 TRBJ1-6 TRBV3-1/TRBV3-2 . CASSPVGQGFWALHF TGTGCCAGCAGCCCCGTGGGACAGGGCTTTTGGGCCCTCCACTTT
. TRBJ2-3 TRBV27 . CASSSQPGVPSTDTQYF TGTGCCAGCAGCTCACAACCAGGGGTTCCTAGCACAGATACGCAGTATTTT
. TRBJ1-4 TRBV3-1/TRBV3-2 . CASSHPGNEKLFF TGTGCCAGCAGCCACCCAGGGAATGAAAAACTGTTTTTT
TRBD1 TRBJ1-5 TRBV19 . CASSRGQSNQPQHF TGTGCCAGTAGCAGGGGGCAAAGCAATCAGCCCCAGCATTTT